These 17 T cell receptor beta chains were all obtained from the same sample, sequenced in a study of T cells in localized non-small cell lung cancer. This table comes from immunoSEQ multiplex PCR, and its TCRdb copy is limited to in-frame clones, with some not included. The sample shows roughly 38,000 clones, 82% of them seen only once. This material consisted of peripheral blood, taken before any cancer treatment. These receptor sequences come from a male donor older than 55 with stage III squamous cell lung carcinoma.

The V and J genes are TRBV5-6 and TRBJ1-4; D not certain. The CDR3 extends over 16 amino acids. V lost 2 bases, J lost 0 bases, and 11 bases lay in between. The germline gives CDR1 SGHDT, CDR2 YYEEEE. DNA for the CDR3: TGTGCCAGCAGCTTCGATGTGGGTTCAACTAATGAAAAACTGTTTTTT. Residues: CASSFDVGSTNEKLFF.

The chain joins TRBV2 to TRBJ1-2, with TRBD1 matching 8 bases. After removal of 4 bases from V and 7 bases from J, the junction contained 17 bases not matched to a gene. Germline-derived CDR1 and CDR2 are SNHLY and FYNNEI. The CDR3 has 17 amino acids. CDR3 residues: CASSARLTDRGWGGYTF. DNA of the CDR3: TGTGCCAGCAGTGCCCGGTTAACCGACAGGGGATGGGGTGGCTACACCTTC.

This clone was recorded only once. This chain joins TRBV20-1 and TRBJ1-1; no definite D call. In germline, CDR1 is DFQATT, CDR2 SNEGSKA (reference sequence). CDR3 length: 11 amino acids. The V gene lost 4 bases and the J gene lost 1 base, with 4 bases spanning the gap. The chain's CDR3 is CSANENTEAFF. The CDR3 bases are TGCAGTGCTAACGAGAACACTGAAGCTTTCTTT.

The chain uses TRBV11-3 and TRBJ1-1; D call uncertain. V was clipped by 1 base and J by 0 bases, with 3 bases between them. Germline lookup yields CDR1 SGHNT and CDR2 YENEEA. CDR3 size: 13 residues. CDR3 bases: TGTGCCAGCAGCTTAGGCGTGAACACTGAAGCTTTCTTT. Its protein product is CASSLGVNTEAFF.

In this sample, this clone turned up once. The J gene is TRBJ1-5, the V gene TRBV5-1; TRBD1 aligns across 8 bases. Germline CDR1 and CDR2: SGHRS and YFSETQ. The J segment lost 2 bases and the V segment lost 3 bases, leaving 1 base of the junction unmatched. The CDR3 contains 14 residues. CDR3 region: CASSSTGGNQPQHF. CDR3 sequence (DNA): TGCGCCAGCAGCTCGACAGGGGGCAATCAGCCCCAGCATTTT.

V gene TRBV6-1 combines with J gene TRBJ1-6, with D perhaps TRBD1 (5 bases). V was pared by 7 bases and J by 8 bases, with 12 bases between. The CDR3 length is 13 residues. Germline CDR1 is MNHNS and CDR2 is SASEGT. The CDR3 spells CASMPWGDSPLHF. DNA of the CDR3: TGTGCCAGCATGCCCTGGGGCGATTCACCCCTCCACTTT.

The chain couples TRBV15 to TRBJ2-5; the D gene is possibly TRBD1 (5 bases). Germline-derived CDR1 and CDR2 are LNHNV and YYDKDF (reference sequence). V was pared by 8 bases and J by 1 base, with 11 bases between. The CDR3 has 13 residues. CDR3 coding DNA: TGTGCCACCTCCTCGACAGCCCAAGAGACCCAGTACTTC. Its protein is CATSSTAQETQYF.

This clone came up a few times. CDR3 in amino acids: CASSPGRTITDTQYF. DNA of the CDR3: TGTGCCAGCAGCCCTGGACGGACTATCACAGATACGCAGTATTTT. This chain joins TRBV7-2 and TRBJ2-3; a possible D gene is TRBD2 (6 bases). Germline V gene sequence: CDR1 SGHTA, CDR2 FQGNSA. This CDR3 has 15 amino acids. Trimming removed 5 bases from V and 2 bases from J, with 14 bases in between.

The rearrangement uses TRBV28 and TRBJ1-2; D not certain. V was pared by 2 bases and J by 5 bases, with 9 bases between. The CDR3 runs 13 residues. Germline CDR1 and CDR2: MDHEN and SYDVKM. CDR3 region: CASSLGYPYGYTF. The CDR3 DNA reads TGTGCCAGCAGTTTAGGATATCCGTATGGCTACACCTTC.

V is TRBV5-1 and J is TRBJ2-2; no firm D call. Between the trimmed V and J ends, which lost 0 bases and 6 bases, there was a span of 6 bases. The CDR3 runs 13 residues. The germline V gene encodes CDR1 SGHRS and CDR2 YFSETQ. DNA of the CDR3: TGCGCCAGCAGCTTGGTCGTGGCCGGGGAGCTGTTTTTT. Residues: CASSLVVAGELFF.

This clone was picked up a small number of times. V and J are TRBV11-2 and TRBJ1-3, with D uncertain. V was trimmed by 5 bases and J by 1 base, leaving 9 bases between them. CDR1 is SGHAT and CDR2 is FQNNGV in the germline V gene. CDR3 length equals 14 residues. CDR3 nucleotides: TGTGCCAGCAGCGCCATCAGTTCTGGAAACACCATATATTTT. It yields the protein CASSAISSGNTIYF.

The J gene is TRBJ2-1, the V gene TRBV6-1; a possible D gene is TRBD2 (6 bases). This CDR3 has 15 residues. Trimming left V 4 bases short and J 0 bases short, with 10 bases between. In germline, CDR1 is MNHNS, CDR2 SASEGT. The DNA for the CDR3 is TGTGCCAGCAGTGTTCAGGAGGGCTCCTACAATGAGCAGTTCTTC. This gives the protein CASSVQEGSYNEQFF.

The V call is TRBV30, the J call TRBJ2-4; the match to TRBD1 covers 7 bases. This CDR3 has 15 amino acids. The V segment lost 6 bases and the J segment 2 bases; nucleotides outside the gene matches: 10. The germline gives CDR1 GTSNPN, CDR2 SVGIG (reference sequence). Written as DNA, the CDR3 is TGTGCCTGTAGTCAGGGGGTGTTATCCAAAAACATTCAGTACTTC. Protein: CACSQGVLSKNIQYF.

This chain joins TRBV19 and TRBJ1-5, with TRBD1 as a possible D gene (6 bases). The CDR3 is 14 amino acids. The V end lost 8 bases, the J end lost 6 bases, and 17 bases lay between the germline ends. The germline V gene encodes CDR1 LNHDA and CDR2 SQIVND (reference sequence). CDR3 residues: CASRQERDVQPQHF. The CDR3 nucleotides are TGTGCCAGTCGACAGGAACGGGACGTTCAGCCCCAGCATTTT. Combining the CDR3 with reference TRBV19 and TRBJ1-5 gives the whole variable domain DGGITQSPKYLFRKEGQNVTLSCEQNLNHDAMYWYRQDPGQGLRLIYYSQIVNDFQKGDIAEGYSVSREKKESFPLTVTSAQKNPTAFYLCASRQERDVQPQHFGDGTRLSIL.

This chain links TRBV15 with TRBJ2-3; TRBD1 agrees at 7 bases. J was trimmed by 0 bases and V by 8 bases; bases with no gene match: 5. Germline CDR1 LNHNV, CDR2 YYDKDF (reference sequence). The CDR3 is 14 amino acids. The CDR3 bases are TGTGCCACCCAAGGGGGCGCCAGCACAGATACGCAGTATTTT. This gives the protein CATQGGASTDTQYF.

This chain joins TRBV7-9 and TRBJ1-2; D possibly corresponds to TRBD1 (6 bases). CDR1 and CDR2 (germline): SEHNR, FQNEAQ (reference sequence). The length of the CDR3 is 12 residues. Deletions cut 4 bases from V and 8 bases from J, with 11 bases between. The CDR3 region is CASSSRQAGYTF. The CDR3 DNA is TGTGCCAGCAGCTCGAGACAGGCAGGCTACACCTTC.

The chain employs TRBV6-4 and TRBJ2-6; D not certain. The CDR3 loop spans 16 amino acids. Trimming took off 4 bases at V and 0 bases at J, with 10 bases between the two ends. Germline-derived CDR1 and CDR2 are MRHNA and SNTAGT. The CDR3 loop reads CASSGNSLSGANVLTF. CDR3 DNA: TGTGCCAGCAGTGGAAATTCTCTCTCTGGGGCCAACGTCCTGACTTTC.